A selection of T cell receptor beta chains follows, all from one sample in a study of T cells in Graves' hyperthyroidism and ophthalmopathy. TCRdb passed the multiplex PCR reads through MiXCR, listing each CDR3 protein once. The sample comprises more than 35,000 distinct CDR3 sequences, roughly 49% of which are singletons, and roughly 32% rests with the top ten. The sample consisted of peripheral blood or thyroid tissue (not recorded which). The source of these receptors is a woman aged 50 to 60 with Graves' hyperthyroidism. CDR3s include the opening cysteine and the closing phenylalanine or tryptophan. The D gene is left open where the match is weak. Clone size is not always given. Where it is, it says once, few, many or a class for expanded clones.

j_gene: TRBJ1-2
v_gene: TRBV27
d_gene: .
abundance: many
CDR3aa: CASSFRDGTNYGYTF
CDR3nt: TGTGCCAGCAGTTTTAGGGACGGAACTAACTATGGCTACACCTTC

j_gene: TRBJ2-7
v_gene: TRBV28
d_gene: .
abundance: many
CDR3aa: CASSPPPVRAEQYF
CDR3nt: TGTGCCAGCAGTCCACCCCCCGTTAGGGCTGAGCAGTACTTC

j_gene: TRBJ1-1
v_gene: TRBV12-3/TRBV12-4
d_gene: TRBD1
abundance: .
CDR3aa: CASSLGTGLTFF
CDR3nt: TGTGCCAGCAGTTTAGGGACAGGGTTAACTTTCTTT

j_gene: TRBJ2-7
v_gene: TRBV7-9
d_gene: .
abundance: .
CDR3aa: CASSLPDTSIYYERYF
CDR3nt: TGTGCCAGCAGCCTGCCCGACACCTCCATATACTACGAGCGGTACTTC

j_gene: TRBJ2-5
v_gene: TRBV29-1
d_gene: .
abundance: few
CDR3aa: CSVGGTQYF
CDR3nt: TGCAGCGTTGGGGGGACCCAGTACTTC

j_gene: TRBJ1-2
v_gene: TRBV10-3
d_gene: .
abundance: .
CDR3aa: CAIRASSLYKGTYGYTF
CDR3nt: TGTGCCATCAGGGCCAGCAGTTTATACAAGGGGACCTATGGCTACACCTTC

j_gene: TRBJ1-2
v_gene: TRBV10-2
d_gene: TRBD1
abundance: .
CDR3aa: CASSGRTGSACRSYGYTF
CDR3nt: TGCGCCAGCAGTGGGCGGACAGGGTCGGCGTGCCGTTCCTATGGCTACACCTTC

j_gene: TRBJ2-5
v_gene: TRBV10-1
d_gene: .
abundance: few
CDR3aa: CASSESTSQETQYF
CDR3nt: TGCGCCAGCAGTGAGTCGACAAGCCAAGAGACCCAGTACTTC

j_gene: TRBJ2-5
v_gene: TRBV5-1
d_gene: TRBD2
abundance: many
CDR3aa: CASSLAGGTYQETQYF
CDR3nt: TGCGCCAGCAGCTTGGCGGGAGGGACGTACCAAGAGACCCAGTACTTC

j_gene: TRBJ2-7
v_gene: TRBV29-1
d_gene: .
abundance: .
CDR3aa: CSVEDEEGTYEQYF
CDR3nt: TGCAGCGTTGAAGATGAAGAAGGGACCTACGAGCAGTACTTC

j_gene: TRBJ2-2
v_gene: TRBV9
d_gene: .
abundance: many
CDR3aa: CASSVAPGAGELFF
CDR3nt: TGTGCCAGCAGCGTAGCGCCGGGGGCCGGGGAGCTGTTTTTT

j_gene: TRBJ2-7
v_gene: TRBV20-1
d_gene: .
abundance: many
CDR3aa: CSARGGDNTYEQYF
CDR3nt: TGCAGTGCTAGGGGGGGGGACAACACCTACGAGCAGTACTTC

j_gene: TRBJ1-2
v_gene: TRBV20-1
d_gene: .
abundance: many
CDR3aa: CSARDPRGVGSYGYTF
CDR3nt: TGCAGTGCTAGAGACCCCCGGGGGGTTGGTAGCTATGGCTACACCTTC

j_gene: TRBJ1-4
v_gene: TRBV2
d_gene: .
abundance: .
CDR3aa: CASSGGRMKDCFF
CDR3nt: TGTGCCAGCAGTGGAGGGCGGATGAAAGACTGTTTTTTT

j_gene: TRBJ1-1
v_gene: TRBV25-1
d_gene: .
abundance: .
CDR3aa: CASSEWGRGYVDTEAFF
CDR3nt: TGTGCCAGCAGTGAATGGGGCAGGGGATATGTGGACACTGAAGCTTTCTTT

j_gene: TRBJ2-7
v_gene: TRBV6-5
d_gene: TRBD2
abundance: .
CDR3aa: CASQGLAGLGSRQYF
CDR3nt: TGTGCCAGCCAGGGACTAGCGGGGCTTGGTTCGAGGCAGTACTTC

j_gene: TRBJ1-4
v_gene: TRBV29-1
d_gene: TRBD1
abundance: .
CDR3aa: CSVGQGGTNERLFF
CDR3nt: TGCAGCGTTGGACAGGGGGGTACTAATGAAAGACTGTTTTTT

j_gene: TRBJ2-3
v_gene: TRBV19
d_gene: TRBD2
abundance: many
CDR3aa: CASANPSGRGTQYF
CDR3nt: TGTGCCAGTGCAAACCCTAGCGGGAGGGGTACGCAGTATTTT

j_gene: TRBJ2-2
v_gene: TRBV7-6
d_gene: .
abundance: .
CDR3aa: CASSLVGHTGELFF
CDR3nt: TGTGCCAGCAGCTTAGTAGGACACACCGGGGAGCTGTTTTTT

j_gene: TRBJ1-1
v_gene: TRBV7-2
d_gene: .
abundance: .
CDR3aa: CASSRDGNRNTEAFF
CDR3nt: TGTGCCAGCAGCAGGGACGGAAATAGGAACACTGAAGCTTTCTTT

j_gene: TRBJ2-7
v_gene: TRBV2
d_gene: .
abundance: many
CDR3aa: CASSEEAGGLPYEQYF
CDR3nt: TGTGCCAGCAGTGAAGAGGCAGGGGGGTTACCCTACGAGCAGTACTTC

j_gene: TRBJ1-3
v_gene: TRBV24-1
d_gene: .
abundance: many
CDR3aa: CATSDSASGNTIYF
CDR3nt: TGTGCCACCAGTGATTCGGCGTCTGGAAACACCATATATTTT

j_gene: TRBJ1-1
v_gene: TRBV7-2
d_gene: .
abundance: .
CDR3aa: CASSFTGGVTEAFF
CDR3nt: TGTGCCAGCAGCTTTACGGGGGGCGTCACTGAAGCTTTCTTT

j_gene: TRBJ2-2
v_gene: TRBV29-1
d_gene: TRBD2
abundance: .
CDR3aa: CSVEGRGNTGELFF
CDR3nt: TGCAGCGTTGAGGGGAGGGGGAACACCGGGGAGCTGTTTTTT

j_gene: TRBJ1-3
v_gene: TRBV18
d_gene: .
abundance: few
CDR3aa: CASSPPGFSGNTIYF
CDR3nt: TGTGCCAGCTCACCTCCCGGCTTCTCTGGAAACACCATATATTTT

j_gene: TRBJ1-2
v_gene: TRBV9
d_gene: .
abundance: many
CDR3aa: CASIPAPGTWGGYTF
CDR3nt: TGTGCCAGCATCCCCGCCCCCGGGACATGGGGCGGCTACACCTTC

j_gene: TRBJ2-7
v_gene: TRBV6-5
d_gene: .
abundance: .
CDR3aa: CASSYSRNKQGYCEQYF
CDR3nt: TGTGCCAGCAGTTACTCAAGGAACAAACAGGGTTACTGCGAGCAGTACTTC

j_gene: TRBJ1-4
v_gene: TRBV2
d_gene: .
abundance: few
CDR3aa: CASSEGGLAGLYKLFF
CDR3nt: TGTGCCAGCAGCGAAGGAGGCCTCGCAGGGTTGTATAAACTGTTTTTT

j_gene: TRBJ2-7
v_gene: TRBV7-2
d_gene: .
abundance: many
CDR3aa: CASSWESYEQYF
CDR3nt: TGTGCCAGCAGCTGGGAGTCCTACGAGCAGTACTTC

j_gene: TRBJ2-7
v_gene: TRBV7-9
d_gene: TRBD1
abundance: .
CDR3aa: CASSPRRGLYGYEQYF
CDR3nt: TGTGCCAGCAGTCCCCGCAGGGGGTTGTATGGCTACGAGCAGTACTTC

j_gene: TRBJ1-1
v_gene: TRBV28
d_gene: .
abundance: many
CDR3aa: CASTPSGLNTEAFF
CDR3nt: TGTGCCAGCACCCCAAGCGGCTTGAACACTGAAGCTTTCTTT

j_gene: TRBJ1-1
v_gene: TRBV29-1
d_gene: .
abundance: many
CDR3aa: CSVRASEGEAFF
CDR3nt: TGCAGCGTCCGAGCTTCAGAGGGTGAAGCTTTCTTT

j_gene: TRBJ2-5
v_gene: TRBV6-2/TRBV6-3
d_gene: .
abundance: .
CDR3aa: CASGPTGETQYF
CDR3nt: TGTGCCAGCGGCCCGACGGGTGAGACCCAGTACTTC

j_gene: TRBJ1-3
v_gene: TRBV5-1
d_gene: .
abundance: .
CDR3aa: CASRRGENTIYF
CDR3nt: TGCGCCAGCAGGCGAGGGGAAAACACCATATATTTT

j_gene: TRBJ2-7
v_gene: TRBV7-9
d_gene: TRBD1
abundance: .
CDR3aa: CASSIGQASYEQYF
CDR3nt: TGTGCCAGCAGCATCGGACAGGCCTCCTACGAGCAGTACTTC

j_gene: TRBJ2-7
v_gene: TRBV20-1
d_gene: TRBD2
abundance: many
CDR3aa: CSASPSGGRAGEQYF
CDR3nt: TGCAGTGCTAGTCCCTCGGGCGGGAGGGCCGGCGAGCAGTACTTC

j_gene: TRBJ1-1
v_gene: TRBV5-1
d_gene: .
abundance: many
CDR3aa: CASSRGTLDNTEAFF
CDR3nt: TGCGCCAGCAGCCGGGGGACGCTGGATAACACTGAAGCTTTCTTT

j_gene: TRBJ2-7
v_gene: TRBV2
d_gene: TRBD2
abundance: .
CDR3aa: CASTTSSGGPGSYEQYF
CDR3nt: TGTGCCAGCACTACTTCATCGGGAGGGCCAGGTTCCTACGAGCAGTACTTC

j_gene: TRBJ2-7
v_gene: TRBV7-9
d_gene: TRBD1
abundance: many
CDR3aa: CASSRGTGAYEQYF
CDR3nt: TGTGCCAGCAGCCGCGGGACAGGGGCCTACGAGCAGTACTTC

j_gene: TRBJ1-6
v_gene: TRBV2
d_gene: TRBD1
abundance: .
CDR3aa: CATGASGQGFNSPLHF
CDR3nt: TGTGCCACGGGGGCATCGGGACAGGGATTTAATTCACCCCTCCACTTT

j_gene: TRBJ1-6
v_gene: TRBV24-1
d_gene: .
abundance: .
CDR3aa: CATSDVGRPTSSYNSPLHF
CDR3nt: TGTGCCACCAGTGACGTAGGGAGACCAACGAGCTCCTATAATTCACCCCTCCACTTT

j_gene: TRBJ2-5
v_gene: TRBV20-1
d_gene: TRBD1
abundance: .
CDR3aa: CSARGAGGRETQYF
CDR3nt: TGCAGTGCTAGAGGGGCAGGGGGCCGGGAGACCCAGTACTTC

j_gene: TRBJ2-7
v_gene: TRBV7-9
d_gene: TRBD1
abundance: .
CDR3aa: CASSSGTGPSTYEQYF
CDR3nt: TGTGCCAGCAGCTCCGGGACAGGGCCATCGACCTACGAGCAGTACTTC

j_gene: TRBJ1-1
v_gene: TRBV28
d_gene: .
abundance: many
CDR3aa: CASSQGHTEAFF
CDR3nt: TGTGCCAGCAGCCAAGGTCACACTGAAGCTTTCTTT

j_gene: TRBJ1-5
v_gene: TRBV27
d_gene: TRBD1
abundance: .
CDR3aa: CASSPLHRGRDQPQHF
CDR3nt: TGTGCCAGCAGTCCTCTCCACAGGGGGCGAGATCAGCCCCAGCATTTT

j_gene: TRBJ1-1
v_gene: TRBV28
d_gene: .
abundance: many
CDR3aa: CASISPASGQNTEAFF
CDR3nt: TGTGCCAGCATATCTCCGGCCTCAGGACAGAACACTGAAGCTTTCTTT

j_gene: TRBJ1-2
v_gene: TRBV28
d_gene: .
abundance: .
CDR3aa: CASSLVRDGYTF
CDR3nt: TGTGCCAGCAGTCTAGTCAGGGATGGCTACACCTTC

j_gene: TRBJ2-2
v_gene: TRBV27
d_gene: .
abundance: many
CDR3aa: CASSPHSVGGNTGELFF
CDR3nt: TGTGCCAGCAGTCCCCACTCGGTAGGGGGTAACACCGGGGAGCTGTTTTTT